Reported below is one TCR beta chain. The method was immunoSEQ multiplex PCR; TCRdb's version includes in-frame clones alone and lacks a portion of them. Among approximately 10,000 clones, over 80% were seen once, and the ten largest hold roughly 0.82%. After removal of 6 bases from V and 0 bases from J, the junction contained 15 bases not matched to a gene. Germline V gives CDR1 MDHEN, CDR2 SYDVKM. The CDR3 totals 18 residues. The sample originates from a study of follicular helper T cells after annual influenza vaccination. The material sequenced was CXCR5- memory CD4+ T cells sorted from blood, taken 6 weeks after influenza vaccination. The TCR originated in an adult who received the influenza vaccine. J is TRBJ2-7 and V is TRBV28, with 9 bases lining up with TRBD1. CDR3 DNA sequence: TGTGCCAGCAGGCGCCCGGGACAGGGATTCTCCAGCTCCTACGAGCAGTACTTC. It encodes CASRRPGQGFSSSYEQYF.